A selection of T cell receptor beta chains follows, all from one sample in a study of blood T cell repertoires in COVID-19. Using immunoSEQ multiplex PCR, the repertoire was profiled, and TCRdb retains in-frame clones only, with some absent. The data show some 200,000 clones, approximately 81% seen once. Material: peripheral blood. All receptors come from an older woman who had recovered from COVID-19. The CDR3 runs from the conserved cysteine through the conserved F or W. A D gene is named only where the DNA matches it firmly. Clone size is not always given. Where it is, it says once, few, many or a class for expanded clones.

D	V	size	J	CDR3	DNA
.	TRBV4-1	.	TRBJ2-7	CASSPGTFSYEQYF	TGCGCCAGCAGCCCGGGGACTTTTTCCTACGAGCAGTACTTC
.	TRBV2	.	TRBJ1-4	CASSDDREKLFF	TGTGCCAGCAGTGATGACAGGGAAAAACTGTTTTTT
.	TRBV3-1/TRBV3-2	.	TRBJ2-3	CASSVGAETDTQYF	TGTGCCAGCAGCGTAGGGGCGGAAACTGATACGCAGTATTTT
TRBD1	TRBV6-5	.	TRBJ2-7	CATTPFRDSLYEQYF	TGTGCCACCACACCCTTCCGGGACAGCCTTTACGAGCAGTACTTC
TRBD2	TRBV5-4	few	TRBJ2-2	CASSQGLAGVHTGELFF	TGTGCCAGCAGCCAAGGACTAGCGGGGGTTCACACCGGGGAGCTGTTTTTT
.	TRBV18	.	TRBJ2-7	CASSTGLDYEQYF	TGTGCCAGCTCTACCGGACTGGACTACGAGCAGTACTTC
.	TRBV7-3	.	TRBJ2-2	CASSPRTFPGELFF	TGTGCCAGCAGCCCCAGGACATTCCCCGGGGAGCTGTTTTTT
.	TRBV29-1	once	TRBJ1-2	CSVGGYTF	TGCAGCGTTGGCGGATACACCTTC
TRBD2	TRBV7-6	.	TRBJ2-5	CASSLGVQRGIIETQYF	TGTGCCAGCAGCTTAGGAGTCCAGCGGGGGATTATTGAGACCCAGTACTTC
TRBD1	TRBV24-1	.	TRBJ1-2	CATRWTGCAYGYTF	TGTGCCACCAGGTGGACAGGGTGTGCCTATGGCTACACCTTC
.	TRBV4-3	.	TRBJ2-1	CASSQDAAPPGNEQFF	TGCGCCAGCAGCCAAGACGCCGCACCCCCGGGGAATGAGCAGTTCTTC
TRBD1	TRBV2	once	TRBJ2-5	CASSGSPGQGSVQGYF	TGTGCCAGCAGTGGATCCCCGGGACAGGGATCGGTTCAGGGGTACTTC
.	TRBV5-1	.	TRBJ2-7	CASSLWQGFSYEQYF	TGCGCCAGCAGCTTGTGGCAGGGATTTTCCTACGAGCAGTACTTC